This T cell receptor beta chain was obtained from a study of CD8+CD57+ T cells in acquired aplastic anemia. Looking at the study overall: Roughly 10.8 million reads were obtained on average for healthy donor CD4+ cells. Study findings and constraints: In common between the patients and the controls were twenty-nine CD8+ CDR3 sequences.

About this clonotype: Its antigen is as yet unknown.

The CDR3 runs to 14 residues. V was cut by 2 bases and J by 7 bases, with 14 bases left in between. For CDR3 and TCR beta VDJ profiling, genomic DNA was the template used. TCRdb itself ran the reads through MiXCR, one entry per CDR3 protein. This table holds about 130,000 distinct CDR3 sequences, around 50% found once. This clonotype originated in a human donor in good health, serving as a control. The V gene is TRBV12-3 or TRBV12-4, the J gene TRBJ1-2; D unclear. Material for sequencing was sorted CD4+, CD8+, or CD8+CD57+ T cells (not recorded which) from PBMCs. The CDR3 protein is CASSLCERECGYTF. The CDR3 region has the DNA TGTGCCAGCAGTTTATGTGAGAGAGAGTGTGGCTACACCTTC.